The subject of this entry is one T cell receptor (beta chain). Its antigen is unidentified. This record belongs to a study of cytomegalovirus exposure and HLA in healthy donors. Whole-study findings and limits: In an earlier analysis, productive rearrangement rates for most beta V segments clustered near 90% or 30%. The authors later found TCR association rates varying by HLA locus, with DRB1 most and HLA-C fewest.

The primer mix had 60 Vbeta and 13 Jbeta primers. Libraries were prepared by immunoSEQ multiplex PCR; TCRdb keeps only in-frame clonotypes and omits some of them. The sample has roughly 160,000 clones; roughly 79% are singletons. Donors showed nominal health when sampled, although they likely had unrecorded immune exposures. The sequenced material came from PBMCs. The sequence was obtained from a man aged 45-60 years in good health and CMV-seropositive.

CDR3 coding DNA: TGTGCCAGCGCCCGGGGGACAGGGAGTACCGGGGAGCTGTTTTTT. Its protein is CASARGTGSTGELFF. The genes are TRBV7-8 and TRBJ2-2; 9 bases are a match to TRBD1. The J segment lost 5 bases and the V segment lost 8 bases, leaving 9 bases of the junction unmatched. The CDR3 sequence is 15 residues long. The germline gives CDR1 SGHVS, CDR2 FQNEAQ.